These T cell receptor beta chains were read from a single sample in a study of cytomegalovirus exposure and HLA in healthy donors. Only in-frame clones appear in the TCRdb table, and some are missing; sequencing was by immunoSEQ multiplex PCR. The sample has some 120,000 clones, roughly two thirds seen once. The sequenced material came from PBMCs. The receptors derive from a man aged 25 to 40 in good health and CMV-seropositive. The CDR3 runs from the conserved cysteine through the conserved F or W. Clone size is shown for a subset of rows, as once, few, many or a class of expanded clone.

clone size	V gene	CDR3 protein
once	TRBV11-2	CASSPLPRAGLGEAFF
NA	TRBV7-9	CASSFRLAGEGLRELFF
NA	TRBV13	CASKQGNLAEAFF
NA	TRBV9	CASQGRTNTGELFF
NA	TRBV27	CASSLSPENTEAFF
NA	TRBV19	CASSSNYNEQFF
few	TRBV15	CATSRETGGGYEQYF
NA	TRBV5-1	CASAGLAVEGGDYEQYF
NA	TRBV15	CATSIEREYQETQYF
few	TRBV9	CASSVDSSNQPQHF
NA	TRBV4-3	CASSQDSTGLTTGELFF
NA	TRBV27	CASSPRWGGGNTEAFF
NA	TRBV5-1	CASSLLGSMNTEAFF
NA	TRBV2	CASILSGANVLTF
NA	TRBV6-5	CASSYRRVRGTEAFF
NA	TRBV5-1	CASSSLTSGSTDTQYF
NA	TRBV7-9	CASSFSEQQYF
NA	TRBV27	CASSLGTSGGLRKQYF
NA	TRBV2	CASSGTGGAGEKLFF
NA	TRBV2	CASSEVYRRGGDEQFF
NA	TRBV29-1	CSGAGDPSYNEQFF
NA	TRBV27	CASSSGQGVLSGETQYF
NA	TRBV29-1	CSVDSDTNYGYTF
NA	TRBV15	CATSRERAGGEIPQYF
NA	TRBV13	CASSSKTSGRSYEQYF
NA	TRBV18	CASSPLGAEAFF
NA	TRBV6-5	CASSYFAGSYEQYF
NA	TRBV6-4	CASSDSTQGADTQYF
NA	TRBV27	CASSIRLGVSYEQYF
NA	TRBV7-6	CASSLGPWAQDEYEQYF
few	TRBV27	CASSSAQGIYSNQPQHF
NA	TRBV28	CASIVGTGYGYTF
NA	TRBV5-1	CASSVTGGAGMNTEAFF
NA	TRBV18	CASSLAGGGNIQYF
NA	TRBV7-2	CASSRRQGDTGELFF
NA	TRBV2	CASMGGNSGNTIYF
NA	TRBV6-6	CASSSGGRPWEQYF
few	TRBV4-2	CASSSRGRTPRTGELFF
NA	TRBV7-2	CATASLAGQPQHF
NA	TRBV5-6	CASSIQGVRNTEAFF
NA	TRBV15	CATSREDRDRGTGELFF
NA	TRBV6-5	CASSQAFGNQPQHF
NA	TRBV6-1	CASIWGTSGYNEQFF
NA	TRBV4-1	CASSQVVPAGYAGELFF
NA	TRBV4-3	CASSQEGQYNSPLHF
NA	TRBV7-8	CASLQGPGSYNEQFF
NA	TRBV7-9	CASSYGGGIQETQYF
NA	TRBV6-5	CASSPGERETQYF
NA	TRBV29-1	CSVVSGGEQYF
NA	TRBV19	CASSDRAVYGYTF
NA	TRBV6-6	CASSYGLNTGELFF
NA	TRBV5-1	CASTLTPAEGVYNEQFF
NA	TRBV27	CASSFLAGTGGYEQYF
NA	TRBV5-1	CASSWTGGAFEAFF
NA	TRBV15	CATSSPGQGRNEQYF